Listed below are T cell receptor beta chains from one sample, sequenced in a study of cytomegalovirus exposure and HLA in healthy donors. The repertoire was sequenced with immunoSEQ multiplex PCR; TCRdb's copy has only in-frame clones and lacks some. The sample has approximately 92,000 clones; 80% to 85% are singletons. The sample taken for sequencing was PBMCs. Receptors were obtained from a woman aged 70 to 79 in good health and CMV-seropositive. The CDR3 runs from the conserved cysteine through the conserved F or W. A D gene is named only where the DNA matches it firmly. Size is omitted from some rows. Given values are once, few, many or a class for expanded clones.

J gene: TRBJ1-3
clone size: few
D gene: -
V gene: TRBV7-9
CDR3 DNA: TGTGCCAGCAGCCAGATCCGGGGTCGGGACTCTGGAAACACCATATATTTT
CDR3 protein: CASSQIRGRDSGNTIYF

J gene: TRBJ2-3
clone size: -
D gene: -
V gene: TRBV19
CDR3 DNA: TGTGCCAGTAGTCCCCGGGTTACCACAGATACGCAGTATTTT
CDR3 protein: CASSPRVTTDTQYF

J gene: TRBJ2-1
clone size: -
D gene: -
V gene: TRBV6-1
CDR3 DNA: TGTGCCAGCAATTCCCCGACTCTGCTCTACAATGAGCAGTTCTTC
CDR3 protein: CASNSPTLLYNEQFF

J gene: TRBJ1-5
clone size: few
D gene: TRBD1
V gene: TRBV18
CDR3 DNA: TGTGCCAGCTCACCTCGGACAGGGGCGGATCAGCCCCAGCATTTT
CDR3 protein: CASSPRTGADQPQHF

J gene: TRBJ1-5
clone size: once
D gene: -
V gene: TRBV7-3
CDR3 DNA: TGTGCCAGCAGCTATGACCAGCGGCAGCCCCAGCATTTT
CDR3 protein: CASSYDQRQPQHF

J gene: TRBJ2-7
clone size: -
D gene: -
V gene: TRBV5-8
CDR3 DNA: TGTGCCAGCAGCCCGCGAGGGCGGGGACGCATCTTGCAGTACTTC
CDR3 protein: CASSPRGRGRILQYF

J gene: TRBJ1-2
clone size: -
D gene: -
V gene: TRBV28
CDR3 DNA: TGTGCCAGCAGTTTGCGGTCAGGGAACTATGGCTACACCTTC
CDR3 protein: CASSLRSGNYGYTF

J gene: TRBJ2-2
clone size: -
D gene: TRBD2
V gene: TRBV29-1
CDR3 DNA: TGCAGCGTTGAATGGAGGACTAGCGGGAACACCGGGGAGCTGTTTTTT
CDR3 protein: CSVEWRTSGNTGELFF

J gene: TRBJ1-5
clone size: -
D gene: -
V gene: TRBV27
CDR3 DNA: TGTGCCAGCAGTTTAGTACAAACAGAGCCCAATCAGCCCCAGCATTTT
CDR3 protein: CASSLVQTEPNQPQHF

J gene: TRBJ1-1
clone size: -
D gene: TRBD1
V gene: TRBV6-5
CDR3 DNA: TGTGCCAGCAGTTACGCGGGACAGGGCGCTGAAGCTTTCTTT
CDR3 protein: CASSYAGQGAEAFF

J gene: TRBJ2-7
clone size: few
D gene: -
V gene: TRBV6-5
CDR3 DNA: TGTGCCAGCAGTTACTCAGGCCTCATCAGGAACGAGCAGTACTTC
CDR3 protein: CASSYSGLIRNEQYF

J gene: TRBJ2-3
clone size: -
D gene: -
V gene: TRBV5-6
CDR3 DNA: TGTGCCAGCAGCTTGTTCCGGCGGGATGGATCAGATACGCAGTATTTT
CDR3 protein: CASSLFRRDGSDTQYF

J gene: TRBJ2-3
clone size: -
D gene: TRBD1
V gene: TRBV5-1
CDR3 DNA: TGCGCCAGCAGCTCGATAGGACAGGGGTCGCAGTATTTT
CDR3 protein: CASSSIGQGSQYF

J gene: TRBJ2-3
clone size: few
D gene: -
V gene: TRBV5-1
CDR3 DNA: TGCGCCAGCAGCTCTGCGGGTACGCAGTATTTT
CDR3 protein: CASSSAGTQYF

J gene: TRBJ1-4
clone size: once
D gene: -
V gene: TRBV19
CDR3 DNA: TGTGCCAGTAGCATAAAGAGAGCAACTAATGAAAAACTGTTTTTT
CDR3 protein: CASSIKRATNEKLFF

J gene: TRBJ1-6
clone size: -
D gene: -
V gene: TRBV4-2
CDR3 DNA: TGTGCCAGCAGCCAAAGTTTGGGGTCAGGGTATTCACCCCTCCACTTT
CDR3 protein: CASSQSLGSGYSPLHF